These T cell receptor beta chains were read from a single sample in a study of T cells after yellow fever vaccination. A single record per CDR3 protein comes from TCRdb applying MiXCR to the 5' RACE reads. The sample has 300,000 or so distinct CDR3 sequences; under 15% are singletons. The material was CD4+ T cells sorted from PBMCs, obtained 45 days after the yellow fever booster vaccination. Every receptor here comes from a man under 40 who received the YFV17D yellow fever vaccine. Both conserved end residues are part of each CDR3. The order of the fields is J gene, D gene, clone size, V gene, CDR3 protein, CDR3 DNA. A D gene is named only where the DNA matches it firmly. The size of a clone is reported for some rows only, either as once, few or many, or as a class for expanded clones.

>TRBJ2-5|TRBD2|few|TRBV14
CASSQYRLAGVETQYF
TGTGCCAGCAGCCAATATCGACTAGCGGGAGTGGAGACCCAGTACTTC
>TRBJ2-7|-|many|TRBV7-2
CASSQASAAYEQYF
TGTGCCAGCAGCCAAGCTAGCGCCGCCTACGAGCAGTACTTC
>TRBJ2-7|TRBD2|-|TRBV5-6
CASRQLAGDHEQYF
TGTGCCAGCAGACAACTAGCGGGAGACCACGAGCAGTACTTC
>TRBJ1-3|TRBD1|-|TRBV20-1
CSARPDRDGNTIYF
TGCAGTGCTAGACCGGACAGGGATGGAAACACCATATATTTT
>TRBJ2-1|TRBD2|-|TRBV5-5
CASSPRASGILFNEQFF
TGTGCCAGCAGCCCCCGGGCTAGCGGGATCCTTTTCAATGAGCAGTTCTTC
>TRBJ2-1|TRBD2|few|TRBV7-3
CASSLAGLPNNEQFF
TGTGCCAGCAGCTTAGCGGGACTACCAAACAATGAGCAGTTCTTC
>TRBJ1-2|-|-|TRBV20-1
CSASSGETNYGYTF
TGCAGTGCTAGTTCGGGGGAGACTAACTATGGCTACACCTTC
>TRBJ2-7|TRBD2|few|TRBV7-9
CASSTGLAGYEQYF
TGTGCCAGCAGCACCGGACTAGCGGGATACGAGCAGTACTTC
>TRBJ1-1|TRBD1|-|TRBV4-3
CASSQDEQGAGTEAFF
TGCGCCAGCAGCCAGGATGAGCAGGGGGCCGGCACTGAAGCTTTCTTT
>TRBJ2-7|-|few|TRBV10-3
CAISESLGGSNEQYF
TGTGCCATCAGTGAGTCCTTGGGGGGCTCTAACGAGCAGTACTTC
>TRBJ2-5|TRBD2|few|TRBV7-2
CASSSLGGSGGGETQYF
TGTGCCAGCAGCTCACTGGGCGGGAGCGGGGGAGGCGAGACCCAGTACTTC
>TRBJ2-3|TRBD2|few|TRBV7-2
CASSLRTRRFTDTQYF
TGTGCCAGCAGCTTACGGACTAGGCGGTTTACAGATACGCAGTATTTT
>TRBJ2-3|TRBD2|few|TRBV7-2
CASSLGGSLADTQYF
TGTGCCAGCAGCTTAGGCGGGAGTTTAGCAGATACGCAGTATTTT
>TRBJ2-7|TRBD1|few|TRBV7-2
CASIYRGLYSYEQYF
TGTGCCAGCATTTACAGGGGGCTGTATTCCTACGAGCAGTACTTC
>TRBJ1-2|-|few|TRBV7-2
CASSLERRGYTF
TGTGCCAGCAGCTTAGAGCGGAGAGGCTACACCTTC
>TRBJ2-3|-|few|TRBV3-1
CASSLLFGGDTQYF
TGTGCCAGCAGCCTCCTTTTCGGGGGAGATACGCAGTATTTT
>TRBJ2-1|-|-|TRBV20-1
CSASGMLLRGSINEQFF
TGCAGTGCTAGCGGAATGCTGCTTCGGGGAAGTATCAATGAGCAGTTCTTC
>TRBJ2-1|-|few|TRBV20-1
CSAREGSSPYNEQFF
TGCAGTGCTAGAGAAGGTAGCAGCCCCTACAATGAGCAGTTCTTC
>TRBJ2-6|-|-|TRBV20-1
CSAQANVLTF
TGCAGTGCTCAGGCCAACGTCCTGACTTTC
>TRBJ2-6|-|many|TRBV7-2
CASSGANVLTF
TGTGCCAGCAGTGGGGCCAACGTCCTGACTTTC
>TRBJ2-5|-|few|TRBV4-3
CASSQGSLGVQETQYF
TGCGCCAGCAGCCAGGGTTCCCTTGGAGTACAAGAGACCCAGTACTTC
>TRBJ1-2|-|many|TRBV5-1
CASSPDHRESYTF
TGCGCCAGCAGCCCGGATCACAGGGAGAGCTACACCTTC
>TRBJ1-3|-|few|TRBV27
CASSLVSDAGTIYF
TGTGCCAGCAGTTTAGTTTCGGACGCCGGCACCATATATTTT
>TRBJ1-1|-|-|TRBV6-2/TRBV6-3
CAISPRSRNTEAFF
TGTGCCATCAGTCCCAGGTCCAGGAACACTGAAGCTTTCTTT
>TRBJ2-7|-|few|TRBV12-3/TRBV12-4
CASSLRRGHEKYEQYF
TGTGCCAGCAGTTTACGCAGGGGACATGAGAAATACGAGCAGTACTTC
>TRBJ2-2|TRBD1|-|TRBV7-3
CASSFQGAPNTGELFF
TGTGCCAGCAGCTTTCAGGGGGCGCCGAACACCGGGGAGCTGTTTTTT
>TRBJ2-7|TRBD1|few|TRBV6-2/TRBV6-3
CASSYRTGTGAYEQYF
TGTGCCAGCAGTTATCGAACCGGGACAGGGGCCTACGAGCAGTACTTC
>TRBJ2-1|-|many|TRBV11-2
CASSPQGNEQFF
TGTGCCAGCAGCCCCCAGGGGAATGAGCAGTTCTTC
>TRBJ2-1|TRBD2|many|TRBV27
CASSLRLAGPEQFF
TGTGCCAGCAGTCTACGACTAGCGGGACCTGAGCAGTTCTTC
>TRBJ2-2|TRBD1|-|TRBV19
CASSPWDRVTGELFF
TGTGCCAGTAGTCCCTGGGACAGGGTTACCGGGGAGCTGTTTTTT
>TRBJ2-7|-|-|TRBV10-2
CASTDISYEQYF
TGCGCCAGCACCGACATTTCCTACGAGCAGTACTTC
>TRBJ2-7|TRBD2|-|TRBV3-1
CASSPSTSGSDEQYF
TGTGCCAGCAGCCCTTCGACTAGCGGGAGTGACGAGCAGTACTTC
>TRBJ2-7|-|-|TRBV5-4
CASSSIGTDRYEQYF
TGTGCCAGCAGCTCTATCGGGACGGACCGCTACGAGCAGTACTTC
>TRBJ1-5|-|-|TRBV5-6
CASSSGPGNQPQHF
TGTGCCAGCAGCTCCGGACCTGGCAATCAGCCCCAGCATTTT
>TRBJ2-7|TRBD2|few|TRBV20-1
CSARALAGVLYEQYF
TGCAGTGCTAGAGCGTTAGCGGGAGTTCTCTACGAGCAGTACTTC
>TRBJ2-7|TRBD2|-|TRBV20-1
CSARQAGVSYEQYF
TGCAGTGCTAGACAAGCGGGGGTATCCTACGAGCAGTACTTC
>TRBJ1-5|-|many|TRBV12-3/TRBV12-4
CASSLRGGVQPQHF
TGTGCCAGCAGTTTGAGGGGAGGGGTTCAGCCCCAGCATTTT
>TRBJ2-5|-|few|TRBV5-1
CASSQTPEGGETQYF
TGCGCCAGCAGCCAGACCCCTGAAGGAGGAGAGACCCAGTACTTC
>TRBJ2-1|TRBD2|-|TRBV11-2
CASSLRPGLAGEGEQFF
TGTGCCAGCAGCTTAAGGCCCGGACTAGCGGGAGAGGGTGAGCAGTTCTTC
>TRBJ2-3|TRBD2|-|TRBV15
CATSSGLAYPDTQYF
TGTGCCACCAGCAGCGGACTAGCTTACCCAGATACGCAGTATTTT
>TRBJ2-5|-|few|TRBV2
CASRENRETQYF
TGTGCCAGCAGAGAAAACCGAGAGACCCAGTACTTC
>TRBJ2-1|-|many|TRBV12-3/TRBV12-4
CASSPVTASFHEQFF
TGTGCCAGCAGTCCCGTAACAGCCTCCTTTCATGAGCAGTTCTTC
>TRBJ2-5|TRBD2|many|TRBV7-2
CASSLGSLAGQETQYF
TGTGCCAGCAGCTTGGGGAGCCTAGCGGGGCAAGAGACCCAGTACTTC
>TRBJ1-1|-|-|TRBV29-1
CSVASMNTEAFF
TGCAGCGTCGCCAGTATGAACACTGAAGCTTTCTTT
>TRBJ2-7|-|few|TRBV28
CASRIHPGTNEQYF
TGTGCCAGCCGAATCCATCCGGGGACCAACGAGCAGTACTTC
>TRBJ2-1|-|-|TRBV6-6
CASSYLGGEQFF
TGTGCCAGCAGTTATTTGGGGGGTGAGCAGTTCTTC
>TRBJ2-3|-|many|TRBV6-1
CASRGAGLITDTQYF
TGTGCCAGCAGGGGGGCAGGTCTTATCACAGATACGCAGTATTTT
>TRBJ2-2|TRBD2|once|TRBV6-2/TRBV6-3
CASKLALTNTGELFF
TGTGCCAGCAAACTAGCGCTCACGAACACCGGGGAGCTGTTTTTT
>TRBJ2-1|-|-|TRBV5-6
CASSPTLSRGDEQFF
TGTGCCAGCAGCCCCACCCTGAGCCGGGGAGACGAGCAGTTCTTC
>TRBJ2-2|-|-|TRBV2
CASGRETRHTGELFF
TGTGCCAGCGGGCGGGAAACCCGACACACCGGGGAGCTGTTTTTT
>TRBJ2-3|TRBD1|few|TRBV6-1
CASSRDRDRNTQYF
TGTGCCAGCAGTAGGGACAGGGATCGGAATACGCAGTATTTT
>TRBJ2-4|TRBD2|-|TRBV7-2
CASSTAGGPPKNIQYF
TGTGCCAGCAGTACAGCGGGAGGGCCTCCCAAAAACATTCAGTACTTC
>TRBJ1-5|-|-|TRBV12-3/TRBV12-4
CASMDSNQPQHF
TGTGCCAGTATGGATAGCAATCAGCCCCAGCATTTT
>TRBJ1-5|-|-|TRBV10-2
CASSERPGAHQPQHF
TGCGCCAGCAGTGAGCGGCCAGGGGCACATCAGCCCCAGCATTTT
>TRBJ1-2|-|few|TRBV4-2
CASSTDSGASYGYTF
TGTGCCAGCAGCACCGACAGTGGGGCGAGCTATGGCTACACCTTC
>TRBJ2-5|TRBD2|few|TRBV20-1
CSASAHAGPSGQETQYF
TGCAGTGCTAGTGCGCATGCAGGGCCTAGCGGCCAAGAGACCCAGTACTTC
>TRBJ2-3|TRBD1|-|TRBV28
CASVGTGRPDTQYF
TGTGCCAGCGTTGGGACAGGAAGGCCAGATACGCAGTATTTT
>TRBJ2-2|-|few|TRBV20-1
CSATRGGTGTGELFF
TGCAGTGCTACGAGGGGGGGGACAGGCACCGGGGAGCTGTTTTTT
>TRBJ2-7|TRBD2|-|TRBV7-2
CASSSPGQREGREQYF
TGTGCCAGCAGCTCCCCCGGGCAGCGGGAGGGTCGCGAGCAGTACTTC
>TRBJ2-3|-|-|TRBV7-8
CASRVTDTQYF
TGTGCCAGCAGGGTTACCGATACGCAGTATTTT